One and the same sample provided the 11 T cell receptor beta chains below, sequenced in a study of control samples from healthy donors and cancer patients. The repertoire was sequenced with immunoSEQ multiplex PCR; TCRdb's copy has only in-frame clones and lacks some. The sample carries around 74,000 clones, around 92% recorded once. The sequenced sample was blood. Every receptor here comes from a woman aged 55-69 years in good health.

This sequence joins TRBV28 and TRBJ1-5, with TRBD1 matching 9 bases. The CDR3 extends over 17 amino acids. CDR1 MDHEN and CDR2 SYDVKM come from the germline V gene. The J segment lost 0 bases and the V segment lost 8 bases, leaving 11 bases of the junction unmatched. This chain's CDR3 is CASAASWDRDSNQPQHF. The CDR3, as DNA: TGTGCCAGCGCCGCGTCTTGGGACAGGGATAGCAATCAGCCCCAGCATTTT. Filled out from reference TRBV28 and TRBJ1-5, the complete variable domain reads DVKVTQSSRYLVKRTGEKVFLECVQDMDHENMFWYRQDPGLGLRLIYFSYDVKMKEKGDIPEGYSVSREKKERFSLILESASTNQTSMYLCASAASWDRDSNQPQHFGDGTRLSIL.

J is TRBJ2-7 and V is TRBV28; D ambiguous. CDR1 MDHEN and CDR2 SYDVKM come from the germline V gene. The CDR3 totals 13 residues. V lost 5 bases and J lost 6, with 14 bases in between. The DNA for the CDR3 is TGTGCCAGCAGTCCTCAGGTTCCCGTCGAGCAGTACTTC. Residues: CASSPQVPVEQYF.

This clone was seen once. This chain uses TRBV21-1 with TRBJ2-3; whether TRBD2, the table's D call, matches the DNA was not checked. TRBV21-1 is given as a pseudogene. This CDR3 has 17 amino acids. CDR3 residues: CASSKVRLAVCTDTQYF. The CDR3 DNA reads TGTGCCAGCAGCAAAGTTAGACTAGCGGTTTGCACAGATACGCAGTATTTT.

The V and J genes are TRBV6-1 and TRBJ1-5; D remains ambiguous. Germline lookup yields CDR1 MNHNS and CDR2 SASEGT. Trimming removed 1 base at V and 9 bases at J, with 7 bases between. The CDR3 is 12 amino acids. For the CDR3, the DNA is TGTGCCAGCAGTGAAGGATGGAGGCCCCAGCATTTT. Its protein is CASSEGWRPQHF.

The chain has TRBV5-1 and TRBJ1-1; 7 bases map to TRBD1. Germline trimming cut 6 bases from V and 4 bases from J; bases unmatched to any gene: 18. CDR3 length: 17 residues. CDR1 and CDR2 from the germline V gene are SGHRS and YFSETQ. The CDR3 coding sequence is TGCGCCAGCACCCCGGGCGGGCCAGGGGGATGGGGCACTGAAGCTTTCTTT. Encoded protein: CASTPGGPGGWGTEAFF.

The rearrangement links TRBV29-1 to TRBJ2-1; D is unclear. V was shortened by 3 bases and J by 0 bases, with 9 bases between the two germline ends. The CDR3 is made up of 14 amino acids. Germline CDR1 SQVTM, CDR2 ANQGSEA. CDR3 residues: CSVDGPSSYNEQFF. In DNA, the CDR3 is TGCAGCGTTGATGGACCCAGCTCCTACAATGAGCAGTTCTTC.

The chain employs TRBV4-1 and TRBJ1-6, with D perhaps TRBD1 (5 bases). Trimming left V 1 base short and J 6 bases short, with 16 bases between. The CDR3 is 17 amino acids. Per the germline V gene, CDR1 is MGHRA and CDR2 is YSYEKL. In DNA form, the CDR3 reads TGCGCCAGCAGCCAAGTCGGGGTCGGGGCAGGTAATTCACCCCTCCACTTT. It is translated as CASSQVGVGAGNSPLHF.

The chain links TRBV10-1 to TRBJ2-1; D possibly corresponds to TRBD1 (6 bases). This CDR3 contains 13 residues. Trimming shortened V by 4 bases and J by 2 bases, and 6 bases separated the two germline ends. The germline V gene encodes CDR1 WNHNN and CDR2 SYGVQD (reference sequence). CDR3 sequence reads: CASSGQAYNEQFF. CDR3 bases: TGCGCCAGCAGTGGACAGGCCTACAATGAGCAGTTCTTC.

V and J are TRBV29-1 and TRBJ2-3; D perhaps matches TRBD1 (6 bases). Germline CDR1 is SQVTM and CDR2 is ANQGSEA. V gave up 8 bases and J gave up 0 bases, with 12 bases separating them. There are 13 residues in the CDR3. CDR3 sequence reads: CSSTTGSTDTQYF. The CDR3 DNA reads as TGCAGCTCAACGACAGGAAGCACAGATACGCAGTATTTT.

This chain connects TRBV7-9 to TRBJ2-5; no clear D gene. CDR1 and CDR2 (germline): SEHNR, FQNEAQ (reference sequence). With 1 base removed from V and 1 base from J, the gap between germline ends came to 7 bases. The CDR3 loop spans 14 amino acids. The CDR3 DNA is TGTGCCAGCAGCTTAGTGGCAGTCCAAGAGACCCAGTACTTC. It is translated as CASSLVAVQETQYF.

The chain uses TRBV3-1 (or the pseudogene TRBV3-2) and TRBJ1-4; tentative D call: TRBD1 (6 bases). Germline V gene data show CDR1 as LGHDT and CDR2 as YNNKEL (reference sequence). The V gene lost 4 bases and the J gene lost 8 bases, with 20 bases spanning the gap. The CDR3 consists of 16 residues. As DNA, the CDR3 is TGTGCCAGCAGCCTCAGCCCTTCAGGGGTGGGGGAAAAACTGTTTTTT. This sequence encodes CASSLSPSGVGEKLFF.